The clone carrying this T cell receptor (beta chain) was recorded at least ten times. Its antigen is unidentified. These data are taken from a study of early T cells in non-severe SARS-CoV-2 infection. General study findings and limits: Comparison of clonotypes with VDJdb favored anti-spike CD8 responses while missing private and CD4 specificities.

Researchers attached unique molecular identifiers to individual cDNA molecules. TCRdb analysed the 5' RACE reads with MiXCR anew, one entry per CDR3 protein. This sample has more than 50,000 distinct CDR3 sequences; approximately 12% occur once, and the top ten carry more than 8.5%. The V gene's germline CDR1 is MNHNS and CDR2 SASEGT. The germline V and J ends were trimmed by 1 base and 6 bases, with 9 bases remaining between them. This CDR3 has 14 amino acids. The sequence derives from an adult who was a healthcare worker with PCR-confirmed SARS-CoV-2 infection or an uninfected control (not recorded which). The material sequenced was whole blood. This chain uses TRBV6-1 with TRBJ1-4, with D perhaps matching TRBD1 (5 bases). Written as DNA, the CDR3 is TGTGCCAGCAGTGAAGAACGGGGGGATGAAAAACTGTTTTTT. It is translated as CASSEERGDEKLFF.